The rows below give T cell receptor beta chains drawn from one sample of a study of cytotoxic CD8 clonotypes in ibrutinib-treated CLL. Generated by immunoSEQ multiplex PCR, the TCRdb table keeps only in-frame clones and is missing some. The repertoire holds about 68,000 clones, with approximately 70% as singletons. The material sequenced was PBMCs, taken after 12 months of ibrutinib treatment. The source of these receptors is a human donor with chronic lymphocytic leukemia. Each CDR3 is given with its conserved first and last residue.

cdr3_aa	v_call	j_call
CASSQGPGQGYNEQFF	TRBV4-3	TRBJ2-1
CASSLYETQYF	TRBV5-6	TRBJ2-5
CASSLPNNNEQFF	TRBV7-2	TRBJ2-1
CASSVVGGGADGYTF	TRBV9	TRBJ1-2
CASSPAGGIIGEQFF	TRBV11-2	TRBJ2-1
CASSKRDALTEAFF	TRBV21-1	TRBJ1-1
CASSFTGNSPLHF	TRBV6-5	TRBJ1-6
CASSIIGGRSDNEQFF	TRBV19	TRBJ2-1
CASSFPQGSGHEKLFF	TRBV7-2	TRBJ1-4
CASSLTPYEQYF	TRBV11-2	TRBJ2-7
CASSHMGTGTATYEQYF	TRBV4-3	TRBJ2-7
CAWSNSNEKLFF	TRBV30	TRBJ1-4
CASSLLQGGYTF	TRBV28	TRBJ1-2
CASSDTSGGSTDTQYF	TRBV10-1	TRBJ2-3
CASSEVADTQYF	TRBV2	TRBJ2-3
CASKIPGMNTEAFF	TRBV19	TRBJ1-1
CSAGLANEQFF	TRBV29-1	TRBJ2-1
CASSKGQGNSPLHF	TRBV5-4	TRBJ1-6